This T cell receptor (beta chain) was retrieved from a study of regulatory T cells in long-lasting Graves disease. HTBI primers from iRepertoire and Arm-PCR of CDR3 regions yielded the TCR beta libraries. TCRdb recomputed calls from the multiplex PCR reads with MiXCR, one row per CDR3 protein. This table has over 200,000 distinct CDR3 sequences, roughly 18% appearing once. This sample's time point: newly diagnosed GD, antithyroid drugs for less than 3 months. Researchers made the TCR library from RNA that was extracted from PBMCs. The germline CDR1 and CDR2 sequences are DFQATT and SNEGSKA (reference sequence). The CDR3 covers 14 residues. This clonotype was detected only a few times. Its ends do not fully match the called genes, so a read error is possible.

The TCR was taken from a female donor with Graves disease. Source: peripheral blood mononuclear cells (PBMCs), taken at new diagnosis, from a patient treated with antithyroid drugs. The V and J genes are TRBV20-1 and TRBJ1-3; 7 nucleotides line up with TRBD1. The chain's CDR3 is CSARVTGPGNTVYF. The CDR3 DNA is TGCAGTGCAAGGGTGACAGGGCCTGGAAACACCGTATATTTT.